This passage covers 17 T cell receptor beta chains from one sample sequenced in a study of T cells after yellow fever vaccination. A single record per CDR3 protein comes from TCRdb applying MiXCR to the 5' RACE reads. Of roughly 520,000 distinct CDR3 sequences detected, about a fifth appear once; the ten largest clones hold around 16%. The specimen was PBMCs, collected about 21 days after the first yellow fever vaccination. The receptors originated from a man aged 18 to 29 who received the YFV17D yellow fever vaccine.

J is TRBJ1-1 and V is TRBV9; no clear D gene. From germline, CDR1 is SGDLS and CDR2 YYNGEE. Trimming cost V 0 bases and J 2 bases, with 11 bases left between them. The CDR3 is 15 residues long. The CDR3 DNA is TGTGCCAGCAGCGTAGGTGTGGGCTATAACACTGAAGCTTTCTTT. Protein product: CASSVGVGYNTEAFF.

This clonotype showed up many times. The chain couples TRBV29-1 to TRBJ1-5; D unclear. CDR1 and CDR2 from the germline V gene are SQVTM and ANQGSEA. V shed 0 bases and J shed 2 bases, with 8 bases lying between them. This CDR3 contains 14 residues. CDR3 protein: CSVEESGGNQPQHF. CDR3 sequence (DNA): TGCAGCGTTGAAGAAAGCGGGGGCAATCAGCCCCAGCATTTT.

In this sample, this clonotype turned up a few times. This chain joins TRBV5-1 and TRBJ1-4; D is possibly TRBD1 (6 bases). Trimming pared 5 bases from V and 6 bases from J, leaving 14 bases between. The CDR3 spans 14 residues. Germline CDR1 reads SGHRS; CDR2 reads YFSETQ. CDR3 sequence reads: CASRQGRRDEKLFF. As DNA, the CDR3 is TGCGCCAGCAGACAGGGACGGCGGGATGAAAAACTGTTTTTT.

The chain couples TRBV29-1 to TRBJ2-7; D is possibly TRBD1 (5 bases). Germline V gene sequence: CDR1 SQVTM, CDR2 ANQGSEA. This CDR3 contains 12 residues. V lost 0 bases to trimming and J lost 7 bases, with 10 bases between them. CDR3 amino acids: CSVEDGRTEQYF. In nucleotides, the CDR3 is TGCAGCGTTGAAGATGGCAGGACAGAGCAGTACTTC.

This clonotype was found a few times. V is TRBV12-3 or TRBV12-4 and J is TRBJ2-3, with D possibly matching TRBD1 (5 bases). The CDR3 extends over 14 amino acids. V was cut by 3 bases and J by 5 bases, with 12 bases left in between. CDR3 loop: CASSFYAQGDTQYF. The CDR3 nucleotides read TGTGCCAGCAGTTTTTACGCCCAGGGAGATACGCAGTATTTT.

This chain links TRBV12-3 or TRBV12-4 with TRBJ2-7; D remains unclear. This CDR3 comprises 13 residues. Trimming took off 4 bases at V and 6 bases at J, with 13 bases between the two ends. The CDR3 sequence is CASSSGPIGEQYF. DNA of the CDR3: TGTGCCAGCAGTTCCGGGCCCATAGGCGAGCAGTACTTC.

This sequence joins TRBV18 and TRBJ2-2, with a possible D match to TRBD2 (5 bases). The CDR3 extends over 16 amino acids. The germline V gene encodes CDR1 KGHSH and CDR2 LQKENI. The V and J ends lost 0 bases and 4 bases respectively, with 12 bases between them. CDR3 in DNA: TGTGCCAGCTCACCACCCCGGGAATCCGTCACCGGGGAGCTGTTTTTT. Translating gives CASSPPRESVTGELFF.

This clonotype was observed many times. The CDR3 is CASSINTGELFF. The CDR3 nucleotides are TGTGCCAGCAGTATAAACACCGGGGAGCTGTTTTTT. This chain links TRBV27 with TRBJ2-2; D gene unclear. The CDR3 length is 12 residues. V shed 5 bases and J shed 2 bases, with 3 bases lying between them. CDR1 MNHEY and CDR2 SMNVEV come from the germline V gene (reference sequence).

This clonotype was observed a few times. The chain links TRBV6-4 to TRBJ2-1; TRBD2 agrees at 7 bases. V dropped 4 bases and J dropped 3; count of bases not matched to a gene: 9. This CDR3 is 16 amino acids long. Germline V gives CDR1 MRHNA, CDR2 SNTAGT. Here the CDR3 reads CASSVFGGGYYNEQFF. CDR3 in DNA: TGTGCCAGCAGTGTATTCGGCGGGGGATACTACAATGAGCAGTTCTTC.

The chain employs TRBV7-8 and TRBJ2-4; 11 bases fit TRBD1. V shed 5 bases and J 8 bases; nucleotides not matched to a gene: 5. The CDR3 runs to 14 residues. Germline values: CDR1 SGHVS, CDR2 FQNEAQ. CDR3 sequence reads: CASSRGTGGYIQYF. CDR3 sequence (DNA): TGTGCCAGCAGCCGCGGGACAGGGGGGTACATTCAGTACTTC.

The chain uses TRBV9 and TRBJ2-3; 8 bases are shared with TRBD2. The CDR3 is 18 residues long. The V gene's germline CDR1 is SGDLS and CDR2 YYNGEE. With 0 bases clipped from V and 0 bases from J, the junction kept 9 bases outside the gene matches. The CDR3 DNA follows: TGTGCCAGCAGCGTAGTCGGAGCGGGGGACTCTAGCACAGATACGCAGTATTTT. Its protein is CASSVVGAGDSSTDTQYF.

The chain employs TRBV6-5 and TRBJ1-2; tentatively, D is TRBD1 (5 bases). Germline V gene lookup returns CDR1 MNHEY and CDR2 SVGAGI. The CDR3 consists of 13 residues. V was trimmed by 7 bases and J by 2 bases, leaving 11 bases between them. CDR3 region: CASNGGENYGYTF. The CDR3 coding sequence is TGTGCCAGCAACGGGGGGGAAAACTATGGCTACACCTTC.

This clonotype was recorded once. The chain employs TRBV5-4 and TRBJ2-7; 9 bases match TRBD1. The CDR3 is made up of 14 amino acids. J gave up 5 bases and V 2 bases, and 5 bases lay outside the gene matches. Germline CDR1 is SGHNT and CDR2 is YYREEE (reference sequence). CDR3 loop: CASSFGTGSHEQYF. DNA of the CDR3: TGTGCCAGCAGCTTCGGGACAGGGTCCCACGAGCAGTACTTC.

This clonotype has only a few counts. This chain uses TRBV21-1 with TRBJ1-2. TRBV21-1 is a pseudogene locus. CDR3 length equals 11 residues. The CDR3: CATHRGYGYTF. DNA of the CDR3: TGTGCCACCCATCGCGGCTATGGCTACACCTTC.

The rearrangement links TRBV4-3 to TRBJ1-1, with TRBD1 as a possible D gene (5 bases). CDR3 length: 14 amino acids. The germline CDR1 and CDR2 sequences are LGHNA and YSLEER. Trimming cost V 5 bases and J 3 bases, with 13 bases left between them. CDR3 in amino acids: CASSFGTRDTEAFF. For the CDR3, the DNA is TGCGCCAGCAGCTTTGGCACCAGGGACACTGAAGCTTTCTTT.

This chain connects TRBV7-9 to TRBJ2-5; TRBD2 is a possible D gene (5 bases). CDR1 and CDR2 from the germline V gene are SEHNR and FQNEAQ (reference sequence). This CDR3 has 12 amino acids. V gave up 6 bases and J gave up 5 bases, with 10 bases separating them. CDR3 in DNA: TGTGCCAGCAGTCAAAGGAGGGAGACCCAGTACTTC. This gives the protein CASSQRRETQYF. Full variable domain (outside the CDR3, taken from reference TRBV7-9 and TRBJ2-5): DTGVSQNPRHKITKRGQNVTFRCDPISEHNRLYWYRQTLGQGPEFLTYFQNEAQLEKSRLLSDRFSAERPKGSFSTLEIQRTEQGDSAMYLCASSQRRETQYFGPGTRLLVL.

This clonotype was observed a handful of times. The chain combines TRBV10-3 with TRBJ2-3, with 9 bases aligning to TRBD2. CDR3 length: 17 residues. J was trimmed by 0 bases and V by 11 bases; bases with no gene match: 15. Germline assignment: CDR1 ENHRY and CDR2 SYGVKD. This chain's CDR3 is CAPQGGGAGSSTDTQYF. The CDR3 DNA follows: TGTGCCCCACAGGGCGGGGGGGCCGGGTCTAGCACAGATACGCAGTATTTT.